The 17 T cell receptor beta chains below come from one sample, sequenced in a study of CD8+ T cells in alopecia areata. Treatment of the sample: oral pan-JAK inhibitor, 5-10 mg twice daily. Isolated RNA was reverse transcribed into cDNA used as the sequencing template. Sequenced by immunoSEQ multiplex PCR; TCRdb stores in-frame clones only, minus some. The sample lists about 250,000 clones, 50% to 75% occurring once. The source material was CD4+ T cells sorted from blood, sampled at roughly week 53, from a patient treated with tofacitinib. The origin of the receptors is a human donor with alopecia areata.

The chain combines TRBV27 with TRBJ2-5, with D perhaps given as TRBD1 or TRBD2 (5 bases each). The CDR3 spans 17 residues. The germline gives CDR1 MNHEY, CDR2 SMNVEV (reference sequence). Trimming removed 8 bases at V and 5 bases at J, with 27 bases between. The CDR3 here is CASSFRSGVGVWETQYF. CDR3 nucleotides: TGTGCCAGCTCGTTTAGGTCTGGGGTGGGGGTTTGGGAGACCCAGTACTTC.

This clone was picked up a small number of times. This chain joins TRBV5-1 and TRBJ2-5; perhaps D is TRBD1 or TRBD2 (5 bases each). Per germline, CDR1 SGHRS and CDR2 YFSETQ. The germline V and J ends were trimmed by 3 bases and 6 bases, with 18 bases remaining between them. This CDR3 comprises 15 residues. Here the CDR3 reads CASSSLSQWGKTQYF. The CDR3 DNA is TGCGCCAGCAGCTCTCTTTCTCAGTGGGGGAAGACCCAGTACTTC.

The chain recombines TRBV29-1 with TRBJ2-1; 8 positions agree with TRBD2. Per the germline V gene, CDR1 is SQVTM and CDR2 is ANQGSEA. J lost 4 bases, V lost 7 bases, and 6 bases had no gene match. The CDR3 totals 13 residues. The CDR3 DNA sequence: TGCAGCGCCCGGGGGGGCTCATACAATGAGCAGTTCTTC. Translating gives CSARGGSYNEQFF.

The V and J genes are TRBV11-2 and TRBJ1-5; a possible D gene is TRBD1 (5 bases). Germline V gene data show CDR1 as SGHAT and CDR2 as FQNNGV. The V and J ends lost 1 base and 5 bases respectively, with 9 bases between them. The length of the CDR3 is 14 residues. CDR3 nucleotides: TGTGCCAGCAGCTTAGTAGGGGCGGATCAGCCCCAGCATTTT. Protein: CASSLVGADQPQHF.

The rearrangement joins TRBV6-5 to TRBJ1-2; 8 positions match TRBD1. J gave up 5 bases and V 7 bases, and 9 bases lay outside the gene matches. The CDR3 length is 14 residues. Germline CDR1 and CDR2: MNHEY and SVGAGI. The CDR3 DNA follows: TGTGCCAGCAACAACGGACAGGGATTTTATGGCTACACCTTC. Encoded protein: CASNNGQGFYGYTF.

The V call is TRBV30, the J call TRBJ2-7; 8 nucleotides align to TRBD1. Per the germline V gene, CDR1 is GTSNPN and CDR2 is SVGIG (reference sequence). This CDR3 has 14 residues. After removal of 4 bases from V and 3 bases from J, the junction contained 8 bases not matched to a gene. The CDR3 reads CAWNPGQAGYEQYF. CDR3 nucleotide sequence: TGTGCCTGGAACCCGGGACAGGCCGGCTACGAGCAGTACTTC.

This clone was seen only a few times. The CDR3 nucleotides read TGCAGCGTTGAAGACGGACAGGGGGCTCTCAATGAGCAGTTCTTC. It is translated as CSVEDGQGALNEQFF. V is TRBV29-1 and J is TRBJ2-1; 11 nucleotides line up with TRBD1. The CDR3 is 15 amino acids. CDR1 is SQVTM, CDR2 ANQGSEA, per germline. The J segment lost 6 bases and the V segment lost 0 bases, leaving 4 bases of the junction unmatched.

This chain's CDR3 is CAWSLARSDTIYF. CDR3 nucleotides: TGTGCCTGGAGTCTAGCACGATCGGACACCATATATTTT. V and J are TRBV30 and TRBJ1-3, with unresolved D. With 2 bases removed from V and 8 bases from J, the gap between germline ends came to 13 bases. CDR1 is GTSNPN, CDR2 SVGIG, per germline (reference sequence). This CDR3 has 13 amino acids.

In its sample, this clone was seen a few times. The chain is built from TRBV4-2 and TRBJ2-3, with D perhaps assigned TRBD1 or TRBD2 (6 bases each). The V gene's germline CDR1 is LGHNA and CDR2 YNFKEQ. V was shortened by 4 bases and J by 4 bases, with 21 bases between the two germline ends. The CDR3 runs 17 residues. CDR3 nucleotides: TGTGCCAGCAGCCGAGACCCGGGATTGGGGGGCCCAGATACGCAGTATTTT. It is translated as CASSRDPGLGGPDTQYF.

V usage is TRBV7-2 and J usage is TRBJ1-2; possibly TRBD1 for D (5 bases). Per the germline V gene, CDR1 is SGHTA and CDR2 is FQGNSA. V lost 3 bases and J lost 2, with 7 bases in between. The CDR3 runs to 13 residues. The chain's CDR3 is CASSFGGNYGYTF. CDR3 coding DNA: TGTGCCAGCAGCTTTGGGGGGAACTATGGCTACACCTTC.

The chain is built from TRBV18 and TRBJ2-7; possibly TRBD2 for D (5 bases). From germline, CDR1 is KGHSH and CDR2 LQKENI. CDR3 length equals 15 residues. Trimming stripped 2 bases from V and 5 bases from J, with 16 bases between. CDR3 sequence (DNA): TGTGCCAGCTCACCATGGGCGAGGGAAGGTAACGAGCAGTACTTC. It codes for CASSPWAREGNEQYF.

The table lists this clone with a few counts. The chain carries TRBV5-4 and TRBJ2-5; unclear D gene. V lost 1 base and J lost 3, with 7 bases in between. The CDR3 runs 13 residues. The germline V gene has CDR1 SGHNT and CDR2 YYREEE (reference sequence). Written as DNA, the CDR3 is TGTGCCAGCAGCTTGAAAAGCGAAGAGACCCAGTACTTC. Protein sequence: CASSLKSEETQYF.

In DNA, the CDR3 is TGTGCCTGGAGCCATTGGACAGAACACGTAACCCTCCACTTT. Translation gives CAWSHWTEHVTLHF. The chain carries TRBV30 and TRBJ1-6, with D possibly being TRBD1 (6 bases). This CDR3 spans 14 amino acids. CDR1 is GTSNPN, CDR2 SVGIG, per germline (reference sequence). V was trimmed by 3 bases and J by 14 bases, leaving 20 bases between them.

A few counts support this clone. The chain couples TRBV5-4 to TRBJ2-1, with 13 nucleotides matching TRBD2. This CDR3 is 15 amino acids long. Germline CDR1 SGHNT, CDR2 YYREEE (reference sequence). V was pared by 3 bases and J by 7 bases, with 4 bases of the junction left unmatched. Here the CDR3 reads CASSYQLAGGNEQFF. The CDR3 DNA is TGTGCCAGCAGCTACCAACTAGCGGGGGGGAATGAGCAGTTCTTC.

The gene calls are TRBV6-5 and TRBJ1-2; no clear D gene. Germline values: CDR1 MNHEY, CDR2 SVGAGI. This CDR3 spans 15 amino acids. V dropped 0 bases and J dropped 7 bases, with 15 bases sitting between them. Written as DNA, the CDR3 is TGTGCCAGCAGTTACTCAGGAGCTCCCGAGGGTGGCTACACCTTC. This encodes CASSYSGAPEGGYTF.

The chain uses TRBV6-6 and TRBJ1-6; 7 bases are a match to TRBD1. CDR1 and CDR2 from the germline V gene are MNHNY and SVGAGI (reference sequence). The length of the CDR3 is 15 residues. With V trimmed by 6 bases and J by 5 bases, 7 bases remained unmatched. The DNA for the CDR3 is TGTGCCAGCAGAGGACAGGAGATGAATAATTCACCCCTCCACTTT. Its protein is CASRGQEMNNSPLHF.

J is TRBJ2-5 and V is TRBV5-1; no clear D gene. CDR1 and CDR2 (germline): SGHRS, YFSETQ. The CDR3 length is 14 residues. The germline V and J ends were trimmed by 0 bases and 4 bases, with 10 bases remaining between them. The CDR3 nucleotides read TGCGCCAGCAGCTTGGCGACGATGGGAGAGACCCAGTACTTC. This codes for CASSLATMGETQYF.